Listed below are T cell receptor beta chains from one sample, sequenced in a study of shared clonotypes between healthy human individuals. TCRdb keeps only in-frame clones here, not all; method: immunoSEQ multiplex PCR. The table shows about 2.4 million clones, with 80% to 95% occurring only once. Sequenced input: naive CD4+ T cells from PBMCs. The receptor set was obtained from a young man in good health. Some clones in this sample may be carry-over from other donors' samples. Each CDR3 is given with its conserved first and last residue. The D gene is left open where the match is weak. Size tells how often a clone was seen (once, few, many) or the class of an expanded clone, and some rows leave it out.

V	size	J	D	CDR3	DNA
TRBV5-1	.	TRBJ2-1	TRBD2	CASMLGTSGSNEQFF	TGCGCCAGCATGTTAGGGACTAGCGGGAGCAATGAGCAGTTCTTC
TRBV7-3	.	TRBJ2-3	.	CASSLDRWGTQYF	TGTGCCAGCAGCTTAGACCGATGGGGTACGCAGTATTTT
TRBV11-2	.	TRBJ2-3	.	CASSLRGRGADTQYF	TGTGCCAGCAGCTTAAGAGGGCGGGGCGCAGATACGCAGTATTTT
TRBV4-1	.	TRBJ2-7	.	CASSHQAISYEQYF	TGCGCCAGCAGCCACCAGGCTATTTCCTACGAGCAGTACTTC
TRBV5-4	.	TRBJ2-3	TRBD2	CASSLRASGMDTQYF	TGTGCCAGCAGCTTGAGGGCTAGCGGGATGGATACGCAGTATTTT
TRBV12-1	.	TRBJ1-4	.	CASRPGQGAPNEKLFF	TGTGCCAGCAGACCGGGACAGGGGGCACCTAATGAAAAACTGTTTTTT
TRBV7-9	.	TRBJ1-4	.	CASSLQGSEEKLFF	TGTGCCAGCAGCTTACAGGGAAGCGAAGAAAAACTGTTTTTT
TRBV4-1	.	TRBJ2-3	TRBD2	CASSRVLAGATDTQYF	TGCGCCAGCAGCCGCGTACTAGCGGGAGCCACAGATACGCAGTATTTT
TRBV5-1	once	TRBJ2-3	TRBD2	CASSSGPSGRTDTQYF	TGCGCCAGCAGCTCCGGTCCTAGCGGACGCACAGATACGCAGTATTTT
TRBV7-9	.	TRBJ1-2	.	CASSQQGDYGYTF	TGTGCCAGCAGCCAACAGGGTGACTATGGCTACACCTTC
TRBV15	.	TRBJ2-1	.	CATSRDHNRMEVRSSYNEQFF	TGTGCCACCAGCAGAGATCATAATCGCATGGAGGTTAGGAGCTCCTACAATGAGCAGTTCTTC
TRBV5-4	.	TRBJ2-1	.	CASSFTSYNEQFF	TGTGCCAGCAGCTTTACTAGCTACAATGAGCAGTTCTTC
TRBV18	.	TRBJ2-1	TRBD2	CASSPSAGSSYNEQFF	TGTGCCAGCTCACCATCAGCGGGGAGCTCCTACAATGAGCAGTTCTTC
TRBV30	once	TRBJ1-1	.	CAWRGQPNTEAFF	TGTGCCTGGCGAGGACAGCCGAACACTGAGGCTTTCTTT
TRBV23-1	.	TRBJ2-5	TRBD1	CASNQSSGTDLQETQYF	TGCGCCAGCAACCAATCTTCCGGGACAGACCTTCAAGAGACCCAGTACTTC
TRBV2	.	TRBJ2-1	TRBD2	CASRLASSYNEQFF	TGTGCCAGCAGACTAGCGAGCTCCTACAATGAGCAGTTCTTC
TRBV29-1	once	TRBJ2-3	TRBD2	CSVGGLAVSPDTQYF	TGCAGCGTGGGAGGACTAGCGGTCTCTCCGGATACGCAGTATTTT
TRBV4-2	.	TRBJ1-1	.	CASSYSQNTEAFF	TGTGCCAGCAGCTACTCCCAGAACACTGAAGCTTTCTTT
TRBV7-2	.	TRBJ2-7	.	CASSWAGFEQYF	TGTGCCAGCAGCTGGGCAGGGTTCGAGCAGTACTTC
TRBV9	once	TRBJ2-3	.	CASSVGVERDTQYF	TGTGCCAGCAGCGTAGGGGTAGAGAGAGATACGCAGTATTTT
TRBV19	.	TRBJ2-3	TRBD2	CASSQTSGRVDTQYF	TGTGCCAGTAGTCAAACTAGCGGGAGAGTGGATACGCAGTATTTT
TRBV18	.	TRBJ2-3	TRBD2	CASSPPGLSGDRITDTQYF	TGTGCCAGCTCACCCCCTGGGTTGAGCGGGGACCGAATCACGGATACGCAGTATTTT
TRBV4-2	once	TRBJ2-7	TRBD2	CASSQAKRASGRLNEQYF	TGTGCCAGCAGCCAAGCCAAAAGGGCTAGCGGGAGGCTCAACGAGCAGTACTTC
TRBV15	.	TRBJ2-3	TRBD2	CATSREGLAGGLDTQYF	TGTGCCACCAGCAGAGAAGGACTAGCGGGAGGTTTGGATACGCAGTATTTT
TRBV7-2	.	TRBJ2-7	.	CASSPTRGHEQYF	TGTGCCAGCAGCCCCACGCGGGGGCACGAGCAGTACTTC
TRBV5-1	.	TRBJ1-2	.	CASSLKAGDVSGYTF	TGCGCCAGCAGCTTGAAGGCAGGAGATGTTAGTGGCTACACCTTC